This paragraph reports one TCR beta chain. TCRdb passed the 5' RACE reads through MiXCR, listing each CDR3 protein once. The repertoire includes roughly 69,000 distinct CDR3 sequences, 7.5% to 9% of them detected once, and around 15% sits in the top ten. The data were taken from a study of early T cells in non-severe SARS-CoV-2 infection. Here the sequenced sample was whole blood, taken at baseline. This TCR was recovered from an adult who was a healthcare worker with PCR-confirmed SARS-CoV-2 infection or an uninfected control (not recorded which).

The CDR3 sequence: CSVGGAGVTDTQYF. The CDR3 DNA sequence: TGCAGTGTTGGCGGGGCGGGAGTGACAGATACGCAGTATTTT. This chain joins TRBV20-1 and TRBJ2-3; 7 nucleotides align to TRBD2. V lost 7 bases, J lost 3 bases, and 10 bases stayed unmatched. Germline CDR1 DFQATT, CDR2 SNEGSKA (reference sequence). The CDR3 totals 14 residues.